This entry lists 3 T cell receptor delta chains sequenced from one sample in a study of Vδ1+ human thymocytes. General observations from the study: Highly polyclonal TRG and TRD repertoires with Gaussian CDR3 length distributions appeared in thymus.

Extracted RNA was reverse transcribed into cDNA. CDR3 amplicons came from multiplex PCR with pooled V-gene forward and constant-region reverse primers. TCRdb re-called the multiplex PCR reads through CATT. The sample records tens of thousands of delta-chain clones, 15% to 20% being singletons. Which antigens these TCRs recognize remains unknown. Sequencing was performed on Vdelta1+ gamma-delta thymocytes from the thymus. This sample's subset: FACS-sorted CD3+ TCRalphabeta- TCRVdelta1+ TCRVdelta2- thymocytes. Every receptor here comes from a boy in the first two years of life who had congenital heart surgery.

The V gene is TRDV2, the J gene TRDJ1; perhaps TRDD3 as D (6 bases). Germline V CDR1 and CDR2: GEAIGNYY, EKD. This CDR3 contains 14 residues. The V end lost 5 bases, the J end lost 0 bases, and 12 bases lay between the germline ends. Here the CDR3 DNA reads TGTGCCTGTGCCGGGGGGGACTACACCGATAAACTCATCTTT. Translating gives CACAGGDYTDKLIF.

This clone was seen only a few times. V gene TRDV1 combines with J gene TRDJ1; 11 nucleotides line up with TRDD3. The J segment lost 2 bases and the V segment lost 3 bases, leaving 20 bases of the junction unmatched. Germline V gene lookup returns CDR1 TSWWSYY and CDR2 QGS. The CDR3 is 21 amino acids. CDR3 residues: CALGDPLRLGDSGTDTDKLIF. As DNA, the CDR3 is TGTGCTCTTGGGGATCCTCTACGACTGGGGGATAGCGGAACGGATACCGATAAACTCATCTTT.

The chain combines TRDV1 with TRDJ1; D possibly corresponds to TRDD2 (5 bases). V was trimmed by 11 bases and J by 3 bases, leaving 31 bases between them. This CDR3 has 18 residues. CDR1 and CDR2 from the germline V gene are TSWWSYY and QGS. CDR3: CAVAPLLSRPPYPDKLIF. Written as DNA, the CDR3 is TGTGCTGTTGCGCCCCTACTTTCACGCCCTCCTTACCCCGATAAACTCATCTTT.